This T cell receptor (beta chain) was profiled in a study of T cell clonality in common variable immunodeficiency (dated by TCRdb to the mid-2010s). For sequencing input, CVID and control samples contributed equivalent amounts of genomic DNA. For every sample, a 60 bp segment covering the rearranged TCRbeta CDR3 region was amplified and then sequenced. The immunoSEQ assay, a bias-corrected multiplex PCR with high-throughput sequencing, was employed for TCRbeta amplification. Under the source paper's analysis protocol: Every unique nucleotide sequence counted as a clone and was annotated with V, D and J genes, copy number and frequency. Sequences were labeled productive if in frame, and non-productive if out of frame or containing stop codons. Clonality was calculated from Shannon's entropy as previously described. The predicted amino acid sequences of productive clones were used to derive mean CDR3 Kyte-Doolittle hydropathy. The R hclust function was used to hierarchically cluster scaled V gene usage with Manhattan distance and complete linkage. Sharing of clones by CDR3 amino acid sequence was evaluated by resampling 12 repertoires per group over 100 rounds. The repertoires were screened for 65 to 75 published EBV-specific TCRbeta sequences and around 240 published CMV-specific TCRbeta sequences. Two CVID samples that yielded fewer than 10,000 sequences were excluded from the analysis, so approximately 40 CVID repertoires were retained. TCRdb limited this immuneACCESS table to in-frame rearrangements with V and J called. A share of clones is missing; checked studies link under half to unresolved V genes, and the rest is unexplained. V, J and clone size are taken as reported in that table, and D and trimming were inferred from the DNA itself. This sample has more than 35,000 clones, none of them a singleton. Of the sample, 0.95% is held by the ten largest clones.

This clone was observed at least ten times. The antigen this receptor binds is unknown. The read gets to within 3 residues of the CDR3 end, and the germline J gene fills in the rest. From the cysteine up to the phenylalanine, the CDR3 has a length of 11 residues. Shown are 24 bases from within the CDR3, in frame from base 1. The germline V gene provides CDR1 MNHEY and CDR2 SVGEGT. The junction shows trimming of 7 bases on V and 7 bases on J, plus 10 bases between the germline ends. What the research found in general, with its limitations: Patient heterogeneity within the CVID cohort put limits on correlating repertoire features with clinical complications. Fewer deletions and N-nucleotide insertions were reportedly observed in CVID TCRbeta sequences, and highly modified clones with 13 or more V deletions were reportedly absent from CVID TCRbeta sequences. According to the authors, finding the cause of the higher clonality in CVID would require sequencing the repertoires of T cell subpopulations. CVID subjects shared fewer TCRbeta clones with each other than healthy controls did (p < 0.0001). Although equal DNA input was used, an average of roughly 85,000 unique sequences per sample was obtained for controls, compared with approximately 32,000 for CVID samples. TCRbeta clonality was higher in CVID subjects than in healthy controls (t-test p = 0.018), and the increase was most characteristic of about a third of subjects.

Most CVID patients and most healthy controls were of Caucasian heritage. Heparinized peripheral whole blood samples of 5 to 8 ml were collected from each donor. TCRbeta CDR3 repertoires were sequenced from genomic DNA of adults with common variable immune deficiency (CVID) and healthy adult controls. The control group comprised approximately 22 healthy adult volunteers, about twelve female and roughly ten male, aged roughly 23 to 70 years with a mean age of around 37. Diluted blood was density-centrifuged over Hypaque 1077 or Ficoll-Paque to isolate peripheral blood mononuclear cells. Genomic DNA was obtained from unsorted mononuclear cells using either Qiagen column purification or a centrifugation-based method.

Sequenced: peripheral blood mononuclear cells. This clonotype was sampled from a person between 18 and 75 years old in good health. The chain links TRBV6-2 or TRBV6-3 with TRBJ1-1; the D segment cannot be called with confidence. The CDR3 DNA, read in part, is TGTGCCAGCACTCTGTCAGGTGAA. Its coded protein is CASTLSGE. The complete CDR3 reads CASTLSGEAFF.